These 28 T cell receptor beta chains share one sample of origin, sequenced in a study of blood T cell repertoires in COVID-19. TCRdb's table, derived via immunoSEQ multiplex PCR, lists solely in-frame clones and lacks some. Of more than 300,000 clones listed, about 90% were seen once; the top ten hold around 1%. The sequencing input was peripheral blood. These receptors were taken from a woman aged 40 to 49 with COVID-19, enrolled during active disease.

This sequence joins TRBV7-2 and TRBJ1-5; D gene unclear. The CDR3 contains 15 residues. Germline CDR1 SGHTA, CDR2 FQGNSA. Trimming stripped 5 bases from V and 6 bases from J, with 17 bases between. CDR3 DNA: TGTGCCAGCAGCACCCGAGGAGGGCTGGGTCAGCCCCAGCATTTT. Its protein product is CASSTRGGLGQPQHF.

The CDR3 nucleotides read TGTGCCAGCAGTTTCGACAGGTATGGCTACACCTTC. This encodes CASSFDRYGYTF. The chain uses TRBV12-3 or TRBV12-4 and TRBJ1-2; possibly TRBD1 for D (6 bases). The CDR3 extends over 12 amino acids. The ends were cut back, 3 bases at V and 5 bases at J, with 7 bases in the middle.

The chain has TRBV14 and TRBJ2-7; D gene unclear. V dropped 2 bases and J dropped 3 bases, with 8 bases sitting between them. Germline V gene lookup returns CDR1 SGHDN and CDR2 FVKESK. This CDR3 is built from 13 residues. The CDR3 reads CASSQTAFYEQYF. In DNA, the CDR3 is TGTGCCAGCAGCCAAACTGCCTTCTACGAGCAGTACTTC.

This clone was seen only once. This sequence joins TRBV6-6 and TRBJ1-1; possibly TRBD1 for D (6 bases). Germline V gives CDR1 MNHNY, CDR2 SVGAGI (reference sequence). The V and J ends lost 1 base and 10 bases respectively, with 13 bases between them. The CDR3 runs to 13 residues. CDR3 nucleotide sequence: TGTGCCAGCAGTTACTTACAGGGTCCCGGAGCTTTCTTT. Protein: CASSYLQGPGAFF.

The V call is TRBV7-9, the J call TRBJ1-3, with no clear D. Trimming removed 2 bases at V and 0 bases at J, with 8 bases between. This CDR3 comprises 15 residues. Per the germline V gene, CDR1 is SEHNR and CDR2 is FQNEAQ (reference sequence). The CDR3 loop is CASSLTSGSGNTIYF. The CDR3, as DNA: TGTGCCAGCAGCTTAACTTCAGGCTCTGGAAACACCATATATTTT.

The V call is TRBV5-1, the J call TRBJ1-1, with a possible D match to TRBD1 (5 bases). V shed 4 bases and J shed 3 bases, with 13 bases lying between them. There are 14 residues in the CDR3. Germline V gene sequence: CDR1 SGHRS, CDR2 YFSETQ. CDR3 protein: CASSPSGGDTEAFF. DNA of the CDR3: TGCGCCAGCAGCCCGAGCGGGGGTGACACTGAAGCTTTCTTT.

This clone showed up just once. The chain recombines TRBV30 with TRBJ1-5; 8 bases map to TRBD1. CDR1 and CDR2 (germline): GTSNPN, SVGIG (reference sequence). V was pared by 5 bases and J by 4 bases, with 10 bases of the junction left unmatched. This CDR3 has 15 residues. The CDR3 loop is CAWSKGTGGNQPQHF. The CDR3 nucleotides are TGTGCCTGGTCTAAGGGAACAGGGGGAAATCAGCCCCAGCATTTT.

This rearrangement joins TRBV7-6 to TRBJ2-3; D possibly corresponds to TRBD2 (6 bases). This CDR3 is built from 15 residues. Deletions cut 0 bases from V and 0 bases from J, with 7 bases between. CDR1 SGHVS and CDR2 FNYEAQ come from the germline V gene. The CDR3 DNA reads TGTGCCAGCAGCTTAGCGGGAGGAAGCACAGATACGCAGTATTTT. It is translated as CASSLAGGSTDTQYF.

The rearrangement links TRBV7-6 to TRBJ1-6; the match to TRBD1 covers 7 bases. CDR1 and CDR2 from the germline V gene are SGHVS and FNYEAQ. The CDR3 covers 15 residues. V was pared by 5 bases and J by 7 bases, with 8 bases of the junction left unmatched. The CDR3 DNA follows: TGTGCCAGCAGCACGTCCGGGACAGTCAATTCACCCCTCCACTTT. It codes for CASSTSGTVNSPLHF.

The chain employs TRBV7-9 and TRBJ1-1; TRBD1 might be the D (5 bases). This CDR3 is built from 15 residues. The germline V gene has CDR1 SEHNR and CDR2 FQNEAQ (reference sequence). V lost 0 bases to trimming and J lost 1 base, with 9 bases between them. CDR3 coding DNA: TGTGCCAGCAGCTTAGCCGGGGGAGGGAACACTGAAGCTTTCTTT. It encodes CASSLAGGGNTEAFF.

This chain links TRBV19 with TRBJ1-5; 9 nucleotides agree with TRBD1. This CDR3 has 18 amino acids. V lost 5 bases and J lost 5; bases outside the gene matches: 16. Germline V gene lookup returns CDR1 LNHDA and CDR2 SQIVND (reference sequence). The CDR3 bases are TGTGCCAGTAGTCGGTGGACAGGGGCGCCCGGGTACCATCAGCCCCAGCATTTT. It codes for CASSRWTGAPGYHQPQHF. The full variable domain, its missing parts supplied by reference TRBV19 and TRBJ1-5, is DGGITQSPKYLFRKEGQNVTLSCEQNLNHDAMYWYRQDPGQGLRLIYYSQIVNDFQKGDIAEGYSVSREKKESFPLTVTSAQKNPTAFYLCASSRWTGAPGYHQPQHFGDGTRLSIL.

V and J are TRBV28 and TRBJ1-3; a weak D match, TRBD1 (6 bases). Trimming took 6 bases from V and 0 from J, leaving 15 bases between them. Per germline, CDR1 MDHEN and CDR2 SYDVKM. The CDR3 has 16 residues. Here the CDR3 reads CASSLPGQISGNTIYF. CDR3 DNA: TGTGCCAGCAGCCTTCCGGGACAAATCTCTGGAAACACCATATATTTT.

This clone came up a few times. The gene calls are TRBV5-6 and TRBJ1-6; 9 bases agree with TRBD1. The CDR3 contains 16 residues. CDR1 SGHDT and CDR2 YYEEEE come from the germline V gene. The trim removed 0 bases at V and 6 bases at J, leaving 4 bases unmatched. As DNA, the CDR3 is TGTGCCAGCAGCTTGGCATGGGGACAGGGTAATTCACCCCTCCACTTT. Amino acids: CASSLAWGQGNSPLHF.

This chain uses TRBV5-6 with TRBJ1-1; possibly TRBD1 for D (6 bases). The CDR3 consists of 15 residues. The ends were cut back, 4 bases at V and 0 bases at J, with 13 bases in the middle. The germline CDR1 and CDR2 sequences are SGHDT and YYEEEE. CDR3 protein: CASSPVGGMNTEAFF. DNA for the CDR3: TGTGCCAGCAGCCCTGTAGGGGGAATGAACACTGAAGCTTTCTTT. Full variable domain (rest looked up from reference TRBV5-6 and TRBJ1-1): DAGVTQSPTHLIKTRGQQVTLRCSPKSGHDTVSWYQQALGQGPQFIFQYYEEEERQRGNFPDRFSGHQFPNYSSELNVNALLLGDSALYLCASSPVGGMNTEAFFGQGTRLTVV.

The count of this clone is one. The V call is TRBV4-2, the J call TRBJ2-2; 8 bases fit TRBD1. V shed 4 bases and J 3 bases; nucleotides not matched to a gene: 7. CDR1 and CDR2 from the germline V gene are LGHNA and YNFKEQ. The CDR3 is 16 residues long. The CDR3 spells CASSLPGTGHTGELFF. The CDR3 DNA sequence: TGTGCCAGCAGCCTCCCTGGGACAGGCCACACCGGGGAGCTGTTTTTT.

This clone has a handful of counts. J is TRBJ1-6 and V is TRBV18, with D tentatively TRBD1 (6 bases). CDR1 and CDR2 (germline): KGHSH, LQKENI. The CDR3 contains 14 residues. V lost 6 bases, J lost 12 bases, and 18 bases lay in between. CDR3 sequence: CASSLGQPRGPLHF. CDR3 bases: TGTGCCAGCTCCCTGGGCCAGCCCAGGGGACCCCTCCACTTT.

This chain uses TRBV11-2 with TRBJ2-7; 10 bases are a match to TRBD1. CDR1 SGHAT and CDR2 FQNNGV come from the germline V gene. CDR3 size: 13 residues. The V and J ends lost 4 bases and 4 bases, in that order; junction bases with no gene match: 1. Here the CDR3 reads CASSWDRGYEQYF. CDR3 DNA: TGTGCCAGCAGCTGGGACAGGGGTTACGAGCAGTACTTC.

The chain has TRBV7-2 and TRBJ2-1; D gene unclear. CDR1 is SGHTA, CDR2 FQGNSA, per germline. V was trimmed by 4 bases and J by 3 bases, leaving 25 bases between them. The CDR3 is 19 residues long. Written as DNA, the CDR3 is TGTGCCAGCAGCTATCAGCAGGTGGGCGTTAAAATGGACTACAATGAGCAGTTCTTC. It translates to CASSYQQVGVKMDYNEQFF.

The rearrangement joins TRBV30 to TRBJ1-3; TRBD1 matches at 7 bases. The V gene end was trimmed by 2 bases and the J gene end by 2 bases; junction bases not matched to a gene: 6. Germline CDR1 GTSNPN, CDR2 SVGIG (reference sequence). The length of the CDR3 is 15 residues. CDR3: CAWSSGGKAGNTIYF. The DNA of the CDR3 is TGTGCCTGGAGTTCAGGGGGGAAGGCTGGAAACACCATATATTTT.

The chain has TRBV10-3 and TRBJ1-5; 11 bases agree with TRBD1. The junction had 4 bases not matched to a gene; V was cut back by 3 bases and J by 6 bases. The CDR3 length is 15 residues. Germline CDR1 is ENHRY and CDR2 is SYGVKD. The CDR3 region has the DNA TGTGCCATCAGTGATAGGACAGGGGGCATTCAGCCCCAGCATTTT. Its translation is CAISDRTGGIQPQHF.

The chain employs TRBV5-6 and TRBJ2-7, with D possibly matching TRBD1 (6 bases). There are 14 residues in the CDR3. CDR1 is SGHDT and CDR2 is YYEEEE in the germline V gene. V gave up 4 bases and J gave up 1 base, with 12 bases separating them. The CDR3 coding sequence is TGTGCCAGCAGCGCGGTGGACAGATCCTACGAGCAGTACTTC. This translates into CASSAVDRSYEQYF. Together with reference TRBV5-6 and TRBJ2-7, the CDR3 gives the full variable domain: DAGVTQSPTHLIKTRGQQVTLRCSPKSGHDTVSWYQQALGQGPQFIFQYYEEEERQRGNFPDRFSGHQFPNYSSELNVNALLLGDSALYLCASSAVDRSYEQYFGPGTRLTVT.

This chain connects TRBV5-4 to TRBJ2-7, with 8 bases lining up with TRBD2. V lost 3 bases, J lost 2 bases, and 4 bases stayed unmatched. This CDR3 has 14 amino acids. Germline V gene lookup returns CDR1 SGHNT and CDR2 YYREEE (reference sequence). The CDR3 sequence: CASSWERGPYEQYF. The DNA of the CDR3 is TGTGCCAGCAGCTGGGAGCGGGGGCCCTACGAGCAGTACTTC.

CDR3 loop: CASSQTPGQNSYEQYF. CDR3 DNA sequence: TGTGCCAGCTCACAAACCCCGGGACAAAACTCCTACGAGCAGTACTTC. The gene calls are TRBV18 and TRBJ2-7; D perhaps matches TRBD1 (6 bases). Germline assignment: CDR1 KGHSH and CDR2 LQKENI. The CDR3 spans 16 residues. The germline V and J ends were trimmed by 4 bases and 0 bases, with 16 bases remaining between them. The whole variable domain, filled in from reference TRBV18 and TRBJ2-7, reads NAGVMQNPRHLVRRRGQEARLRCSPMKGHSHVYWYRQLPEEGLKFMVYLQKENIIDESGMPKERFSAEFPKEGPSILRIQQVVRGDSAAYFCASSQTPGQNSYEQYFGPGTRLTVT.

The chain carries TRBV9 and TRBJ1-1; no clear D gene. The CDR3 runs 13 residues. V shed 6 bases and J shed 1 base, with 10 bases lying between them. Germline CDR1 reads SGDLS; CDR2 reads YYNGEE. DNA of the CDR3: TGTGCCAGCACCCGGGAGGGGAACACTGAAGCTTTCTTT. It is translated as CASTREGNTEAFF.

The chain uses TRBV6-5 and TRBJ1-1, with TRBD1 matching 9 bases. The CDR3 totals 14 residues. The J segment lost 4 bases and the V segment lost 5 bases, leaving 5 bases of the junction unmatched. Per germline, CDR1 MNHEY and CDR2 SVGAGI. The CDR3 here is CASSTVTGGTEAFF. As DNA, the CDR3 is TGTGCCAGCAGTACGGTGACAGGGGGCACTGAAGCTTTCTTT.

The CDR3 spells CASSTRNTEAFF. The DNA for the CDR3 is TGTGCCAGTAGCACACGGAACACTGAAGCTTTCTTT. This sequence joins TRBV19 and TRBJ1-1, with unresolved D. From germline, CDR1 is LNHDA and CDR2 SQIVND (reference sequence). The CDR3 contains 12 residues. V lost 6 bases, J lost 1 base, and 6 bases lay in between.

V gene TRBV7-6 combines with J gene TRBJ1-1; a possible D gene is TRBD1 (6 bases). Between the trimmed V and J ends, which lost 2 bases and 3 bases, there was a span of 10 bases. Germline V gives CDR1 SGHVS, CDR2 FNYEAQ. The CDR3 covers 14 residues. CDR3 coding DNA: TGTGCCAGCAGCTTACTGGGGGCCGACACTGAAGCTTTCTTT. Translated, it gives CASSLLGADTEAFF.

The chain joins TRBV7-2 to TRBJ1-5; D possibly corresponds to TRBD1 (6 bases). Germline-derived CDR1 and CDR2 are SGHTA and FQGNSA. V lost 7 bases and J 3 bases, leaving 19 bases between the germline ends. The CDR3 is 16 residues long. This chain's CDR3 is CASNKGWQGTNQPQHF. CDR3 nucleotide sequence: TGTGCCAGCAACAAGGGGTGGCAGGGGACCAATCAGCCCCAGCATTTT.